A selection of T cell receptor beta chains follows, all from one sample in a study of blood T cell repertoires in COVID-19. Libraries were prepared by immunoSEQ multiplex PCR; TCRdb keeps only in-frame clonotypes and omits some of them. This table has some 300,000 clones, about nine tenths appearing once. The sample consisted of peripheral blood. These receptors all stem from a man younger than 30 with active or convalescent COVID-19. The CDR3 runs from the conserved cysteine through the conserved F or W. D genes are given only for firm matches. Clone size is stated in some rows and not others, as once, few, many or a class when expanded.

>TRBD2|TRBJ2-3|.|TRBV7-9
TGTGCCAGCAGCTTCGACCTAGCGGGTCCAGATACGCAGTATTTT
CASSFDLAGPDTQYF
>TRBD1|TRBJ1-1|.|TRBV28
TGTGCCAGCGATGAACACCCGGATGGACAGGGGTTGAACACTGAAGCTTTCTTT
CASDEHPDGQGLNTEAFF
>.|TRBJ1-4|.|TRBV11-2
TGTGCCAGCAGACCGCGGTCATTTGAAAGGCTGTTTTTT
CASRPRSFERLFF
>.|TRBJ2-7|.|TRBV5-5
TGTGCCAGCAGCTTTGGGGAGCACTACGAGCAGTACTTC
CASSFGEHYEQYF
>TRBD1|TRBJ1-1|.|TRBV28
TGTGCCAGCATCACCTTACAGGGGGCTGAAGCTTTCTTT
CASITLQGAEAFF
>TRBD1|TRBJ2-5|.|TRBV14
TGTGCCAGCAGCCCACAGGGGCTCGCGGAGACCCAGTACTTC
CASSPQGLAETQYF
>TRBD2|TRBJ2-7|.|TRBV2
TGTGCCAGCAGTGAAGTTAGCGGGAGGGCACACGAGCAGTACTTC
CASSEVSGRAHEQYF
>TRBD1|TRBJ1-5|once|TRBV28
TGTGCCAGCAATATCGGGACAGGAGCTAATCAGCCCCAGCATTTT
CASNIGTGANQPQHF
>.|TRBJ2-5|.|TRBV11-2
TGTGCCAGCAGCTTACGGGGGAGCGGAGAGACCCAGTACTTC
CASSLRGSGETQYF
>.|TRBJ2-7|.|TRBV5-4
TGTGCCAGCAGCTTCTCAGACGAGCAGTACTTC
CASSFSDEQYF
>.|TRBJ2-6|.|TRBV25-1
TGTGCCAGCAGTGAATTTTCAGCGGATGGGGCCAACGTCCTGACTTTC
CASSEFSADGANVLTF
>TRBD2|TRBJ2-7|.|TRBV19
TGTGCCAGTAGTATTTACCTAGCGGGGACCTACGAGCAGTACTTC
CASSIYLAGTYEQYF
>TRBD1|TRBJ1-2|.|TRBV4-3
TGCGCCAGCAGCCAAGATTTTGAGGAATTGATGGTAGGGACAGCGAACAACTATGGCTACACCTTC
CASSQDFEELMVGTANNYGYTF
>.|TRBJ2-2|.|TRBV19
TGTGCCTTTCCGCGTGAGCCGACGAACACCGGGGAGCTGTTTTTT
CAFPREPTNTGELFF
>.|TRBJ1-5|.|TRBV5-6
TGTGCCAGCAGCCTTCGGGGAGGCAATCAGCCCCAGCATTTT
CASSLRGGNQPQHF
>.|TRBJ1-3|.|TRBV5-5
TGTGCCAGCAGCTTGTTAGACAGCTCTGGAAACACCATATATTTT
CASSLLDSSGNTIYF
>TRBD2|TRBJ2-2|.|TRBV4-1
TGCGCCAGCAGCCTCGTTCCGGGGGGTTCTAACACCGGGGAGCTGTTTTTT
CASSLVPGGSNTGELFF
>TRBD1|TRBJ1-2|.|TRBV29-1
TGCAGCGCCAGGAGGACAGGCTCCAACTATGGCTACACCTTC
CSARRTGSNYGYTF
>.|TRBJ1-4|.|TRBV7-9
TGTGCCAGCAGCGAACCCGGGACACCGATAAATGAAAAACTGTTTTTT
CASSEPGTPINEKLFF
>.|TRBJ1-1|.|TRBV6-5
TGTGCCAGCAGTTTCTTTGGGGAGGGGAACACTGAAGCTTTCTTT
CASSFFGEGNTEAFF
>TRBD1|TRBJ2-1|.|TRBV6-6
TGTGCCAGCAGAACATACAGGGGCCCCCACAATGAGCAGTTCTTC
CASRTYRGPHNEQFF
>.|TRBJ2-1|.|TRBV7-9
TGTGCCAGCAGCTCGGGCTCCTACAATGAGCAGTTCTTC
CASSSGSYNEQFF
>TRBD1|TRBJ1-1|many|TRBV3-1/TRBV3-2
TGTGCCAGCAGCCAAGGCCGGGACAGGTACCCGAACACTGAAGCTTTCTTT
CASSQGRDRYPNTEAFF
>.|TRBJ1-5|.|TRBV2
TGTGCCAGCAGTGCGCGCAGCGGGACCAATCAGCCCCAGCATTTT
CASSARSGTNQPQHF
>.|TRBJ2-5|once|TRBV7-9
TGTGCCAGCAGCACACCGCATTCCCAAGAGACCCAGTACTTC
CASSTPHSQETQYF
>.|TRBJ2-1|.|TRBV28
TGTGCCAGCAGTTTGAGTAGCGTAACTGAGCAGTTCTTC
CASSLSSVTEQFF
>.|TRBJ2-7|few|TRBV4-1
TGCGCCAGCAGCCAAGAAGGACTAAACTACGAGCAGTACTTC
CASSQEGLNYEQYF
>.|TRBJ1-2|.|TRBV7-9
TGTGCCAGCAGCTTAGTCGGGGGCTATGGCTACACCTTC
CASSLVGGYGYTF
>.|TRBJ1-4|.|TRBV2
TGTGCCAGCAACGCAGGGGACCCGCCAGCTGAAAAACTGTTTTTT
CASNAGDPPAEKLFF
>.|TRBJ1-5|.|TRBV10-2
TGCGCCAGCAGTGTGACAGCAACCAATCAGCCCCAGCATTTT
CASSVTATNQPQHF
>.|TRBJ1-2|.|TRBV4-1
TGCGCCAGCAGCCAAGTTGGGACTGGGGATGGCTACACCTTC
CASSQVGTGDGYTF
>.|TRBJ2-7|.|TRBV27
TGTGCCAGCAGTTCCTCAGGGCGGGAGCAGTACTTC
CASSSSGREQYF
>TRBD1|TRBJ1-6|.|TRBV14
TGTGCCAGCAGCGAGACAGGGAGATCACCCCTCCACTTT
CASSETGRSPLHF
>.|TRBJ1-3|.|TRBV5-6
TGTGCCAGCAGCTTGTCTTACTCTGGAAACACCATATATTTT
CASSLSYSGNTIYF
>TRBD1|TRBJ1-5|.|TRBV12-3/TRBV12-4
TGTGCCAGCAGCTCAGGGGGTGGGCGGCCCCAGCATTTT
CASSSGGGRPQHF
>TRBD1|TRBJ1-4|.|TRBV23-1
TGCGCCAGCAGTCAATTAAAGGACAGGGAGGATGAAAAACTGTTTTTT
CASSQLKDREDEKLFF
>TRBD1|TRBJ2-3|.|TRBV24-1
TGTGCCACCAGTGATCCCGTCCCGGGACAGGGGGCCTTACCAGATACGCAGTATTTT
CATSDPVPGQGALPDTQYF
>TRBD2|TRBJ2-1|.|TRBV11-2
TGTGCCAGCAGCCCCATACCGGGGGGGAATGAGCAGTTCTTC
CASSPIPGGNEQFF
>TRBD1|TRBJ1-1|.|TRBV6-5
TGTGCCAGCAGACGGACAGGGGGCATCGGCACTGAAGCTTTCTTT
CASRRTGGIGTEAFF
>.|TRBJ1-6|.|TRBV20-1
TGCAGTGCTAGAGACGCGCACGACCACTTT
CSARDAHDHF
>TRBD1|TRBJ1-5|few|TRBV12-5
TGTGCTAGTGCCAACAGGGGTTCACGTCAGCCCCAGCATTTT
CASANRGSRQPQHF
>.|TRBJ2-1|.|TRBV13
TGTGCCAGCAGCCCCGAGGGGACTGGACTCAATGAGCAGTTCTTC
CASSPEGTGLNEQFF
>TRBD1|TRBJ2-7|once|TRBV5-1
TGCGCCAGCAGCCCACAAGGGGGCCCCGGGGAGCAGTACTTC
CASSPQGGPGEQYF
>.|TRBJ2-4|.|TRBV28
TGTGCCAGCAGTTTACGAATACAGGGCGGCAAAAACATTCAGTACTTC
CASSLRIQGGKNIQYF
>.|TRBJ2-1|.|TRBV5-1
TGCGCCAGCAGCTTGTCCCCTAGCGCTTACTCCTACAATGAGCAGTTCTTC
CASSLSPSAYSYNEQFF
>TRBD2|TRBJ2-3|once|TRBV6-1
TGTGCCAGCAGTGAGCGGGGGGGATCAGATACGCAGTATTTT
CASSERGGSDTQYF
>TRBD1|TRBJ1-3|.|TRBV4-1
TGCGCCAGCAGCCAAAACACAGGGGGTATCTCTGGAAACACCATATATTTT
CASSQNTGGISGNTIYF
>.|TRBJ2-2|.|TRBV4-1
TGCGCCAGCAGCCCGAACCCCTCAGGGCTAAGCGGGGAGCTGTTTTTT
CASSPNPSGLSGELFF
>TRBD2|TRBJ2-1|.|TRBV24-1
TGTGCCACCAGTGATCCCGGGGGGAAGGGTGGTAATGAGCAGTTCTTC
CATSDPGGKGGNEQFF
>.|TRBJ1-3|.|TRBV18
TGTGCCAGCTCACCCCGTGGAATTTTAGCTCTTTCTGGAAACACCATATATTTT
CASSPRGILALSGNTIYF
>.|TRBJ1-1|.|TRBV5-6
TGTGCCAGCAGCCTGAGCCTAGCCCTTATGAACACTGAAGCTTTCTTT
CASSLSLALMNTEAFF
>.|TRBJ1-1|.|TRBV19
TGTGCCTCTACCCCGGGGACAATGAACACTGAAGCTTTCTTT
CASTPGTMNTEAFF
>.|TRBJ2-3|.|TRBV5-8
TGTGCCAGCAGCTCACACAGGTCAGATACGCAGTATTTT
CASSSHRSDTQYF
>.|TRBJ2-2|.|TRBV20-1
TGCAGTGCTAGTTCCCATAACACCGGGGAGCTGTTTTTT
CSASSHNTGELFF
>.|TRBJ1-3|.|TRBV6-5
TGTGCCAGCAGGCGGGAGGGCGCTGGAAACACCATATATTTT
CASRREGAGNTIYF
>.|TRBJ1-5|.|TRBV11-3
TGTGCCAGCAGATCAATCTCAGGGTACCCCTTTATTGGCAATCAGCCCCAGCATTTT
CASRSISGYPFIGNQPQHF
>TRBD2|TRBJ2-3|.|TRBV7-9
TGTGCCAGCAGCCTCAACTGGGGGGGTCCCTATAGCACAGATACGCAGTATTTT
CASSLNWGGPYSTDTQYF